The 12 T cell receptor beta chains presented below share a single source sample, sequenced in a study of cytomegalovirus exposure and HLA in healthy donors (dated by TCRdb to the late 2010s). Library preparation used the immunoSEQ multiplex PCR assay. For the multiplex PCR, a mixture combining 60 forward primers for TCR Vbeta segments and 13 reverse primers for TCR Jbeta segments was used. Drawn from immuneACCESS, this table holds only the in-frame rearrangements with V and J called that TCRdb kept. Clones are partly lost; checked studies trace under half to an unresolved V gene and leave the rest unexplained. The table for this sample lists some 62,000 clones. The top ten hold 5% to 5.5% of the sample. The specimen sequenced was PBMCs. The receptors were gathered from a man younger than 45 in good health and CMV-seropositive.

The CDR3 DNA is TGTGCCAGCTCACCCTCGGACAGGGGTGGAAACACCATATATTTT. Amino acid sequence: CASSPSDRGGNTIYF. This sequence joins TRBV18 and TRBJ1-3; 9 bases agree with TRBD1. The V gene's germline CDR1 is KGHSH and CDR2 LQKENI. The CDR3 contains 15 residues. The V segment lost 3 bases and the J segment 3 bases; nucleotides outside the gene matches: 3.

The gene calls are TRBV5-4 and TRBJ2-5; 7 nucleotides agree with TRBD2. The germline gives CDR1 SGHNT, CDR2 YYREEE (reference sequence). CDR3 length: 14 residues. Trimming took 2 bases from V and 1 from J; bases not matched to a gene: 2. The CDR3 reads CASSFGTIQETQYF. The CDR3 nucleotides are TGTGCCAGCAGCTTCGGGACTATCCAAGAGACCCAGTACTTC.

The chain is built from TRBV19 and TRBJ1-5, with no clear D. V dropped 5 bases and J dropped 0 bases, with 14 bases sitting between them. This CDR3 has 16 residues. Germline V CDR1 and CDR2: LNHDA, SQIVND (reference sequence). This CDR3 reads CASSSDRQISNQPQHF. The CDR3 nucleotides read TGTGCCAGTAGTTCAGATCGACAAATTAGCAATCAGCCCCAGCATTTT.

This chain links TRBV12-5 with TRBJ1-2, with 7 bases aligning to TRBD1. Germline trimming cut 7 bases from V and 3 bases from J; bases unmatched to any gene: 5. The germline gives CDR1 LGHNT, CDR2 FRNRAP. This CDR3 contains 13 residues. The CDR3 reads CASALGTDYGYTF. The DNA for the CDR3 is TGTGCTAGTGCCCTTGGGACAGACTATGGCTACACCTTC.

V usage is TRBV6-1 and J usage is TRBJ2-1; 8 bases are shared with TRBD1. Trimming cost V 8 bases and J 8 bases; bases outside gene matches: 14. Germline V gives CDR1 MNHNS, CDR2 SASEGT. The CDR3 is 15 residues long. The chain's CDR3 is CASAPRTGIVDEQFF. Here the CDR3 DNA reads TGTGCCAGCGCCCCCCGGACAGGGATTGTGGATGAGCAGTTCTTC.

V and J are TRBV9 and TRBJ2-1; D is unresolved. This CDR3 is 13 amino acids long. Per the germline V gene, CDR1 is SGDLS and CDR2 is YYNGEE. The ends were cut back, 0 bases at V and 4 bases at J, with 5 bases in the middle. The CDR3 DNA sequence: TGTGCCAGCAGCGTAGGAGTATACAATGAGCAGTTCTTC. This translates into CASSVGVYNEQFF.

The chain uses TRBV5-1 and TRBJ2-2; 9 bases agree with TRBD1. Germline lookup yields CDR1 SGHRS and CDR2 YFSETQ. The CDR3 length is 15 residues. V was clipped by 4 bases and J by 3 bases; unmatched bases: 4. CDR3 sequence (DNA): TGCGCCAGCAGCCCGGGGGACAGGGACACCGGGGAGCTGTTTTTT. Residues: CASSPGDRDTGELFF.

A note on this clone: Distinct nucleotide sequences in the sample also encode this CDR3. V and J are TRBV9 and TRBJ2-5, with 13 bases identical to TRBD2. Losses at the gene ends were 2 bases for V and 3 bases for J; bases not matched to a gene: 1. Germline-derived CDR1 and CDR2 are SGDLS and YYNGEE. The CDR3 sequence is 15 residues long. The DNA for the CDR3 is TGTGCCAGCAGCGTCGGACTAGCGGGGGAAGAGACCCAGTACTTC. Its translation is CASSVGLAGEETQYF. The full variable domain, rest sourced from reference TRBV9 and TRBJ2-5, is DSGVTQTPKHLITATGQRVTLRCSPRSGDLSVYWYQQSLDQGLQFLIQYYNGEERAKGNILERFSAQQFPDLHSELNLSSLELGDSALYFCASSVGLAGEETQYFGPGTRLLVL.

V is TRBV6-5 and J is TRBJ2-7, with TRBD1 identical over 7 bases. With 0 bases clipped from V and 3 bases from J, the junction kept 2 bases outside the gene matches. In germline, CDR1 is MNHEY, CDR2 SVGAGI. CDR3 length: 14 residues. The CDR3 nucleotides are TGTGCCAGCAGTTACTCGGCAGGGGGCTACGAGCAGTACTTC. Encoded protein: CASSYSAGGYEQYF.

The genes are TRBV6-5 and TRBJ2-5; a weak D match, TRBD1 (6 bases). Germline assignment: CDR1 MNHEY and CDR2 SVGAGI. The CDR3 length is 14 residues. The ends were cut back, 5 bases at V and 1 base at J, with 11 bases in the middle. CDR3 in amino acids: CASSEDSFQETQYF. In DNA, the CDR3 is TGTGCCAGCAGTGAGGACAGTTTCCAAGAGACCCAGTACTTC.

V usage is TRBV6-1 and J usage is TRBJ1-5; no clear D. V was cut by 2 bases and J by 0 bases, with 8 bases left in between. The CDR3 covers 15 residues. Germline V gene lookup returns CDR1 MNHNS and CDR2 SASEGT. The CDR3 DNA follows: TGTGCCAGCAGTGAATGGCCCTCTAGCAATCAGCCCCAGCATTTT. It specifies CASSEWPSSNQPQHF.

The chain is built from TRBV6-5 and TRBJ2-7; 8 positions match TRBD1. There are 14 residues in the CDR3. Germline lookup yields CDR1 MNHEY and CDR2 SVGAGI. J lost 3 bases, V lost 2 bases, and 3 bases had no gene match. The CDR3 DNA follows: TGTGCCAGCAGTTACGGGACAGGAAACTACGAGCAGTACTTC. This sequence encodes CASSYGTGNYEQYF.